The source of this TCR beta chain is a study of graft-versus-host responses after intestinal transplantation. Study in general: For approximately three years after anti-thymocyte globulin induction, all recipients took tacrolimus and steroids. Findings of the study overall: Researchers found peak circulating GvH clone levels linked to early post-transplant HvG declines. Allograft clonal ratios (graft-versus-host to host-versus-graft) were high in patients who had graft-donor T cell macrochimerism. In recipient marrow, GvH clones were found, and some appeared first in ileum or blood.

There are 15 residues in the CDR3. Germline V CDR1 and CDR2: SGDLS, YYNGEE. V lost 3 bases, J lost 3 bases, and 13 bases lay in between. Clones were sequenced by immunoSEQ multiplex PCR, and TCRdb holds only the in-frame ones, with some missing. Seen here are more than 65,000 clones, 90% observed once, and the top ten hold about 1.3%. As to this clone: Its antigen is not known.

The chain uses TRBV9 and TRBJ1-5; D unclear. The sequence was collected from a human donor who received an intestinal transplant. This specimen was unstimulated CD8+ T cells sorted from spleen or lymph node cells, taken before intestinal transplant. CDR3 protein: CASSGGLGLNQPQHF. The CDR3 DNA reads as TGTGCCAGCAGCGGAGGCCTCGGACTCAATCAGCCCCAGCATTTT.